This T cell receptor (beta chain) was recorded in a study of blood T cell repertoires in COVID-19. Study background: Collection of acute and convalescent COVID-19 samples took place in the United States, Italy and Spain. PBMCs, B-cell-depleted T cells, or T cells were the source of the cDNA or gDNA that made up the material.

Study processing details: The authors estimated nucleated cell counts from reference gene primer amplification. Method: immunoSEQ multiplex PCR; TCRdb's copy keeps in-frame clones and lacks some. The V and J calls and clone size are taken from that table; D and trimming were inferred from the DNA. The repertoire holds over 100,000 clones, around 82% seen once, with about 4.1% in the top ten. The V gene's germline CDR1 is SGHDT and CDR2 YYEEEE. V lost 1 base to trimming and J lost 1 base; unmatched junction nucleotides: 3. The CDR3 consists of 15 residues. Specimen: peripheral blood. The V call is TRBV5-6, the J call TRBJ2-3; 7 nucleotides match TRBD2. The TCR comes from a human donor in a cohort sampled during active or convalescent COVID-19. DNA of the CDR3: TGTGCCAGCAGCTTGCCAGCGGGGCGCACAGATACGCAGTATTTT. This gives the protein CASSLPAGRTDTQYF.